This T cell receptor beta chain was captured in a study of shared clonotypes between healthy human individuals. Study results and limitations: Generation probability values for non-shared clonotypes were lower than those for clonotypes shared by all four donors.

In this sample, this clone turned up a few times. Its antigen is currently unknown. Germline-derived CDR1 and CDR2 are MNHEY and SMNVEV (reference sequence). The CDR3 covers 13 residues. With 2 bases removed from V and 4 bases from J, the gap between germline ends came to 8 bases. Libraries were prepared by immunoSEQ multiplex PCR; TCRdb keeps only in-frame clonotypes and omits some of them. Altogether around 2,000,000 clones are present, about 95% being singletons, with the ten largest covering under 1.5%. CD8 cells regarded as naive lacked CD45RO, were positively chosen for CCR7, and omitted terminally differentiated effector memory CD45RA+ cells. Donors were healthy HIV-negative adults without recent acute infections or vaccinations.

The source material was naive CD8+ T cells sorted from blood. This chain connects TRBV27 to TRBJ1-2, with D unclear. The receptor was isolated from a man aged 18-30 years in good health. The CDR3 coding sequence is TGTGCCAGCAGTTTACAGGCAGGCTATGGCTACACCTTC. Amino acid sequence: CASSLQAGYGYTF.